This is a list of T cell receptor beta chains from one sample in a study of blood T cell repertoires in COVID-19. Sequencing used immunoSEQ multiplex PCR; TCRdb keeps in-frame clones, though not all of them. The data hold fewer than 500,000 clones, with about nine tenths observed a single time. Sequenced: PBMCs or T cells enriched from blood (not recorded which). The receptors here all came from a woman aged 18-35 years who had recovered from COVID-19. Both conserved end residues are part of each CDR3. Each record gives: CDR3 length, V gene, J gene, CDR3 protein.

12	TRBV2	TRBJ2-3	CATRQYTDTQYF
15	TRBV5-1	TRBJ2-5	CASSPRTSEQETQYF
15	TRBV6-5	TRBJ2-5	CASSYAGEPSETQYF
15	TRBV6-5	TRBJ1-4	CASSYYGATGEKLFF
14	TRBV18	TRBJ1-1	CATAPLRGRTEAFF
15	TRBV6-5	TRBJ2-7	CASSFLTGGPYEQYF
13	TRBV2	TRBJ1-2	CASSGLMGEGYTF
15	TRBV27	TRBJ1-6	CASWEVGAYNSPLHF
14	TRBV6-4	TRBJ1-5	CASSDSPGGQPQHF
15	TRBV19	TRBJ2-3	CASSILAGATDTQYF
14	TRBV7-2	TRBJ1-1	CASSLALERTEAFF
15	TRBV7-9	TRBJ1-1	CASSLGPQGGTEAFF
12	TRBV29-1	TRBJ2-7	CSVQGFSYEQYF
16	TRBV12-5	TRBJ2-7	CASGFRSGTALYEQYF
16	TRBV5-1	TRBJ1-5	CASSLEPGASNQPQHF
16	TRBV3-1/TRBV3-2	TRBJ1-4	CASSQDFGEGNEKLFF
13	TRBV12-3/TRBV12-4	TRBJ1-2	CASSLGPARGYTF
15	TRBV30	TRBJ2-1	CAWSVGGTGLGEQFF
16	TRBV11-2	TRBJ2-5	CASSLRLAGGAETQYF
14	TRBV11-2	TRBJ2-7	CASSSDIRPREQYF
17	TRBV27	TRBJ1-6	CASSPVPGQSYNSPLHF
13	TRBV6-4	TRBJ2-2	CASRSPYTGELFF
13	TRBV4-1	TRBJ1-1	CASSTTLNTEAFF
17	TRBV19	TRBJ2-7	CASSIGSLDSMESEQYF
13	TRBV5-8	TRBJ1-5	CASSRTGNQPQHF
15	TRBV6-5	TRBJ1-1	CASHTSTGEAAEAFF
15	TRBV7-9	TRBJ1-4	CASSSLSGGNEKLFF
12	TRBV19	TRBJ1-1	CASSPRGAEAFF
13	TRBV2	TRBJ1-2	CATRPGGDYGYTF
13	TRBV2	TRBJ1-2	CASSPGQDYGYTF
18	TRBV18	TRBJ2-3	CASSPPGGGQVDTDTQYF
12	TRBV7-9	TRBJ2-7	CASRVDRGAQYF
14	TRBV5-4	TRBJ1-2	CASSKEDGIYGYTF
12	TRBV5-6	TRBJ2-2	CASSLRDGELFF
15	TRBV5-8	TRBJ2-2	CASSLQGPWAGELFF
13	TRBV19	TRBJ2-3	CASSPQWERPQYF
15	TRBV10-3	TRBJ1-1	CAISYSVSTGTEAFF
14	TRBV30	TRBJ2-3	CAWSVLSGGDTQYF
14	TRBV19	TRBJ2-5	CASSIVRQQETQYF
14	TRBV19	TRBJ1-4	CASTEGGGQEKLFF
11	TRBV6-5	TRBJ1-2	CAEQGNYGYTF
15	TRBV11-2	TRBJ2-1	CASSSGLAENNEQFF
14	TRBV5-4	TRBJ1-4	CASSFGTTNEKLFF
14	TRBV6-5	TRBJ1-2	CASTTGQGFDGYTF
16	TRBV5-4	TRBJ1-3	CASSLGSTASGNTIYF
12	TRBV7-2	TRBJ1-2	CASSFAGGGYTF
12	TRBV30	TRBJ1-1	CAWSGTAGEAFF
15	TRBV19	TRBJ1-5	CASSKQGAGGQPQHF
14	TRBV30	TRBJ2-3	CAWSPGMGGDTQYF
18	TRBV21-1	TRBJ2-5	CASSKSGRGPRPQETQYF
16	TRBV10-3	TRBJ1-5	CAISESRGGEAQPQHF
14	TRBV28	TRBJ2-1	CASSSGGSYNEQFF
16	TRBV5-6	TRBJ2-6	CASSPYGGSGANVLTF
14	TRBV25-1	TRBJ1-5	CASSLGDINQPQHF
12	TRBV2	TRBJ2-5	CASTGERETQYF
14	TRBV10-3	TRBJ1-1	CAISAVGGKTEAFF
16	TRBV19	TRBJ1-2	CASSMPPDRVSYGYTF
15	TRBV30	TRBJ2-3	CAWSVLGQGGSTQYF
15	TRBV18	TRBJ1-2	CASSLVGEGLSGYTF